This T cell receptor (beta chain) comes out of a study of cytomegalovirus exposure and HLA in healthy donors (dated by TCRdb to 2015 to 2018). Regarding the complete study: The 650 to 750 repertoires of the first cohort and the 120 or so validation repertoires were produced on the same platform, according to a later analysis. Besides the first cohort of some 670 subjects, a separate validation cohort made up of 120 different subjects was used. The study aimed to test whether cataloging public T cell receptors could reveal signatures of past pathogen exposure. To predict cytomegalovirus infection status, the study brought together high-throughput TCR immunosequencing, statistical association of individual TCRs with disease status, and machine learning.

To prepare the library, the immunoSEQ multiplex PCR assay was applied. In the source study's methods: A statistical classification framework was built for diagnosing cytomegalovirus status from the catalog of TCR beta chain sequences. As stored in TCRdb, this immuneACCESS dataset retains in-frame rearrangements with V and J assigned. A fraction of the clones does not appear; measured against another copy, unresolved V genes explain less than half of the discrepancy, and the remainder lacks a known reason. That table furnishes V, J and clone size, whereas the DNA furnished D and trimming. Counted in this sample were about 110,000 clones; 90% to 96% of them appeared once. The ten largest clonotypes hold about 0.7% of the sample. With respect to this clone: There is no known antigen for this receptor. No base quality values were provided; no much bigger clone lies one nucleotide off.

Here is what the overall study found, with its caveats: The validation cohort had no HLA typing available for a later analysis, so co-occurrence within that cohort was assessed over all 120 or so repertoires. A total of around 150 TCR beta chains were listed by the study as associated with cytomegalovirus. In a later analysis, TCRs clustered in the first cohort were found to also tend to co-occur in the approximately 120 validation repertoires, with roughly 93% of cluster scores above 0. Cytomegalovirus status was reported to be diagnosed by the classifier with high specificity and sensitivity in both the original and validation cohorts. While some public TCRs were present in many individuals, most TCR sequences turned up only very rarely across donors. In vitro tests confirmed that a few of the cytomegalovirus-associated TCR beta chains recognize cytomegalovirus antigens. It was suggested by the authors that the approach could potentially be generalized to other disease states and immunological phenotypes.

Measured from the cysteine to the phenylalanine, the CDR3 is 17 residues long. The read is trimmed to its CDR3 DNA, 51 bases read in frame from base 1. Relative to germline, V is missing 2 bases and J is missing 6 bases, with 12 bases of the junction outside any gene match. Via the germline V gene, CDR1 is MGHDK and CDR2 SYGVNS. The donors were included in the validation cohort of 100 to 150 subjects, a group kept apart from the approximately 670-subject first cohort. Sequenced input: PBMCs. This receptor chain uses TRBV25-1 and TRBJ2-1, with TRBD2 matching 8 junction bases. The TCR sequence derives from a woman aged 18 to 35 in good health and CMV-seronegative. The nucleotide sequence is given as TGTGCCAGCAGTGAACCCCTTCTAGCGGGCGGCCCCAATGAGCAGTTCTTC. Its protein reads: CASSEPLLAGGPNEQFF.